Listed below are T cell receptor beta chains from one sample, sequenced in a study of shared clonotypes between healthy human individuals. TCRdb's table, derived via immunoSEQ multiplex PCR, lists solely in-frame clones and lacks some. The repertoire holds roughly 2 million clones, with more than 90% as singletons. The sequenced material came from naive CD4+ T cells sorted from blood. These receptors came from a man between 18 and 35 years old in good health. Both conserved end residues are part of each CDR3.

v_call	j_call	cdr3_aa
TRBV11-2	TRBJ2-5	CASSFAGQGWTQYF
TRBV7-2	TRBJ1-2	CASSGQGAAYGYTF
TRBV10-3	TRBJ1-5	CAISGGNSNQPQHF
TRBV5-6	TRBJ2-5	CASEFGYGETQYF
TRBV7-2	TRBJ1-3	CASSRPRDSGNTIYF
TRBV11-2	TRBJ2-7	CASSLEAEAVYEQYF
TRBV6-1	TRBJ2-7	CASRLAGSHEQYF
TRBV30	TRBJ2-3	CAWSLPLAGGFTDTQYF
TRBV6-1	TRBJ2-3	CASSEAYDTQYF
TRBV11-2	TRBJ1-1	CASSYPGRLNTEAFF
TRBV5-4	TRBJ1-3	CASSPWDSSGNTIYF
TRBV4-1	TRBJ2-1	CASSQAPGDEQFF
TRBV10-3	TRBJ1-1	CAISAGEGQSGIEAFF
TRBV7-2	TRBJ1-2	CASSLSGWGRYGYTF
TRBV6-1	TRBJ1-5	CASSEGTGGFQPQHF
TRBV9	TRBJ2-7	CASSTHSGTTYEQYF
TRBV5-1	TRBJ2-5	CASSLQGPEETQYF
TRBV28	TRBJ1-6	CASSEFPGGSWSPLHF
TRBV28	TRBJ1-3	CASSLWARTGNTIYF
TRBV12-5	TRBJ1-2	CASGLVGVWYGYTF
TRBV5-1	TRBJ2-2	CASSLTDGTGELFF
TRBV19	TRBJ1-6	CASSMAHVNSPLHF
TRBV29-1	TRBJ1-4	CSVDLQGNEKLFF
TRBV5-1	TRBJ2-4	CASSSTGGKNIQYF
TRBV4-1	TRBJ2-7	CASSPLGLSYEQYF
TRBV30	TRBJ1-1	CAWNDRPNTEAFF
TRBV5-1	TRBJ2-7	CASPALEGAYEQYF
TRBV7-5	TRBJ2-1	CARVPGQGAHEQFF
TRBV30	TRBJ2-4	CAWSRGDANIQYF
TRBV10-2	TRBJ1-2	CASSERQGQNYGYTF
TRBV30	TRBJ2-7	CACTTGQTWGSSSYEQYF
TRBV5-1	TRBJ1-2	CASSDASSLYGYTF
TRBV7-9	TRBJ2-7	CASSLGEQGTYEQYF
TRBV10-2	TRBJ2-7	CASSELAGGYAYEQYF
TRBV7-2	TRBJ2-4	CASSPTRLGENIQYF
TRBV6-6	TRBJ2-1	CASSYQGQGGGEQFF
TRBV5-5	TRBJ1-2	CASSLDGYGYTF
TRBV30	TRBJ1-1	CASGRGGTEAFF
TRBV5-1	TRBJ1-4	CASSERTGEREKLFF
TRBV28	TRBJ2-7	CASMLAPGAPLKEQYF
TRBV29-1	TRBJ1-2	CSVDRQNYYGYTF
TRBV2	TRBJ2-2	CASTLDPTGELFF
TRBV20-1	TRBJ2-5	CSASIQAQYF
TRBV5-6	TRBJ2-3	CASSSRWPYTDTQYF
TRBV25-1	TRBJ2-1	CASSVRTGVNEQFF
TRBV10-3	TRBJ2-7	CAISDTGYEQYF
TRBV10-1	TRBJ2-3	CASSDDHLDQADTQYF
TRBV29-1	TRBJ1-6	CSVTESSYNSPLHF
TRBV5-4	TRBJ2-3	CASSPDSGTDTQYF
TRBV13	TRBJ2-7	CASSLRHYEQYF
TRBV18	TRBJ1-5	CASSLGDRDRSNQPQHF
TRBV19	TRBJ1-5	CASTGSNQPQHF
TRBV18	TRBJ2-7	CASSLGGGYEQYF